This T cell receptor beta chain emerged from a study of a mutant IDH1 vaccine in newly diagnosed glioma. Whole-study context: Radiotherapy alone preceded vaccination by 4-6 weeks; alternatively, vaccination started with temozolomide cycles.

Produced via immunoSEQ multiplex PCR; TCRdb's table is partial and in-frame only. The repertoire holds roughly 50,000 clones, approximately 78% seen once, with 7.5% to 10% in the top ten. Time point in this sample: week 23, last vaccination. One vaccine dose held 300 ug of mutant IDH1 20-mer peptide and came with topical imiquimod. The donors' diagnosis was new WHO grade 3 or 4 astrocytoma that was IDH1-mutant and ATRX-lost. To note about this clone: What it binds is unknown.

The CDR3 contains 13 residues. The V and J ends lost 6 bases and 1 base respectively, with 9 bases between them. In germline, CDR1 is MDHEN, CDR2 SYDVKM. Findings and limits, study-wide: A vaccine-induced immune response developed in roughly 93% of the patients. Apparently, pseudoprogression bore no relation to changes among the top peripheral T cell clonotypes.

The sample was PBMCs, taken from a glioma patient whose treatment included an IDH1 peptide vaccine. This TCR was recovered from a woman in her forties with glioma. Some clones in this sample may be carry-over from other donors' samples. The rearrangement joins TRBV28 to TRBJ1-1; D perhaps matches TRBD1 (5 bases). The CDR3 here is CASRAQGNTEAFF. Written as DNA, the CDR3 is TGTGCCAGCAGGGCTCAGGGGAACACTGAAGCTTTCTTT.